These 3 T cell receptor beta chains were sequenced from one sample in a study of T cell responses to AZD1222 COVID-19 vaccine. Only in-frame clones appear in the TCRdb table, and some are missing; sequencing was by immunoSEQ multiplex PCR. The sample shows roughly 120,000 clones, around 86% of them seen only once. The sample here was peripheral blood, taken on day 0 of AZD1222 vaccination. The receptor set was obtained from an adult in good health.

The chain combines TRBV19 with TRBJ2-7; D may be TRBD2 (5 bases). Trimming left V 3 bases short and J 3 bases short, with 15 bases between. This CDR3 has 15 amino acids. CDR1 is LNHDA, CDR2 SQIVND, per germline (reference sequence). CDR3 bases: TGTGCCAGTAGTATGACCCGGGGTGGTCGCTACGAGCAGTACTTC. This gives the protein CASSMTRGGRYEQYF. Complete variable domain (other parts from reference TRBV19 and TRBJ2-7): DGGITQSPKYLFRKEGQNVTLSCEQNLNHDAMYWYRQDPGQGLRLIYYSQIVNDFQKGDIAEGYSVSREKKESFPLTVTSAQKNPTAFYLCASSMTRGGRYEQYFGPGTRLTVT.

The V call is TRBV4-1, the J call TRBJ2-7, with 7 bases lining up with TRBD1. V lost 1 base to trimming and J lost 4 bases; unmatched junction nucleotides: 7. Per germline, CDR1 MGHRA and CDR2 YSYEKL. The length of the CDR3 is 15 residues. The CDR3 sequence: CASSQGSGGSYEQYF. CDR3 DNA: TGCGCCAGCAGCCAAGGTTCAGGGGGATCGTACGAGCAGTACTTC.

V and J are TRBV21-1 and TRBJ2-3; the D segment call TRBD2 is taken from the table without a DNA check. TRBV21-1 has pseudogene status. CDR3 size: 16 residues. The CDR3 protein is CASSKARAGGTDTQYF. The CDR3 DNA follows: TGTGCCAGCAGCAAAGCTAGAGCGGGGGGGACAGATACGCAGTATTTT.